This T cell receptor beta chain was identified during a study of CD8 T cells in Susac syndrome. Germline CDR1 is LNHNV and CDR2 is YYDKDF (reference sequence). Trimming pared 8 bases from V and 4 bases from J, leaving 9 bases between. The CDR3 runs to 12 residues. Findings and limits, study-wide: The authors acknowledged that their TCR sequencing and HLA analysis involved a relatively small number of individuals.

The authors reverse transcribed roughly 0.5 to 1 ug RNA with random hexamers. Multiplex immunoSEQ PCR targeted 54 Vbeta and 13 Jbeta TCR beta segments. TCRdb redid the calling of the immunoSEQ multiplex PCR reads with MiXCR, one entry per CDR3 protein. The sample lists approximately 140,000 distinct CDR3 sequences; approximately 96% were seen once. On this clonotype itself: The antigen is undetermined.

The sequenced material came from CD4+ T cells from PBMCs. The gene calls are TRBV15 and TRBJ1-5; D may be TRBD1 (5 bases). The sequence was collected from a human donor with multiple sclerosis. The CDR3 nucleotides are TGTGCCACCCGGGACCTAAATCAGCCCCAGCATTTT. This gives the protein CATRDLNQPQHF.